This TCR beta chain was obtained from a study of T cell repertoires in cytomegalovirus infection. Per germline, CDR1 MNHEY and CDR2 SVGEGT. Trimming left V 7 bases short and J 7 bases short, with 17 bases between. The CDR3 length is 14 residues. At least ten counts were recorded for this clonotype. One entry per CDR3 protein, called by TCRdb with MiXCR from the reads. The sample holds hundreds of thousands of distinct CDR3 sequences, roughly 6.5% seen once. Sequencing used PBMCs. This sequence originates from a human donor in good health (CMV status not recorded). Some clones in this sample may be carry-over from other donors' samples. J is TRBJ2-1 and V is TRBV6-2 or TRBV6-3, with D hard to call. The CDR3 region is CASISNGARNEQFF. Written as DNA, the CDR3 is TGTGCCAGCATTTCAAACGGCGCGCGAAATGAGCAGTTCTTC.